The 32 T cell receptor beta chains below were found in one sample sequenced in a study of T cell responses to AZD1222 COVID-19 vaccine. Profiled with immunoSEQ multiplex PCR; TCRdb holds only in-frame clones, not every one. Of 100,000 to 150,000 clones in the sample, roughly nine tenths were seen once. The sample was peripheral blood, taken on day 0 of AZD1222 vaccination. The receptors were gathered from an adult in good health.

V is TRBV7-9 and J is TRBJ1-5; D perhaps matches TRBD1 (5 bases). V was pared by 7 bases and J by 3 bases, with 16 bases between. Germline CDR1 and CDR2: SEHNR and FQNEAQ (reference sequence). The CDR3 spans 15 residues. The CDR3 protein is CASKPQGDVNQPQHF. The CDR3 nucleotides are TGTGCCAGCAAACCTCAGGGCGACGTCAATCAGCCCCAGCATTTT.

The chain couples TRBV12-3 or TRBV12-4 to TRBJ1-5; D unclear. The CDR3 has 12 residues. V was cut by 3 bases and J by 6 bases, with 6 bases left in between. CDR3 loop: CASSFGIQPQHF. The CDR3 bases are TGTGCCAGCAGTTTTGGGATTCAGCCCCAGCATTTT.

In DNA, the CDR3 is TGTGCCATCAGCGCCTCGGACAGGGCGGCCGGGGAGCTGTTTTTT. It encodes CAISASDRAAGELFF. The gene calls are TRBV10-3 and TRBJ2-2, with TRBD1 matching over 8 bases. Germline CDR1 reads ENHRY; CDR2 reads SYGVKD. V lost 6 bases to trimming and J lost 6 bases; unmatched junction nucleotides: 9. This CDR3 has 15 amino acids.

The chain combines TRBV9 with TRBJ1-1; 10 nucleotides agree with TRBD1. The CDR3 contains 14 residues. The germline V gene has CDR1 SGDLS and CDR2 YYNGEE. Trimming removed 4 bases from V and 3 bases from J; junction bases left unmatched: 3. The CDR3 DNA sequence: TGTGCCAGCAGCTTAGACAGGGGGCACACTGAAGCTTTCTTT. Encoded protein: CASSLDRGHTEAFF. The full variable domain, completed using reference TRBV9 and TRBJ1-1, is DSGVTQTPKHLITATGQRVTLRCSPRSGDLSVYWYQQSLDQGLQFLIQYYNGEERAKGNILERFSAQQFPDLHSELNLSSLELGDSALYFCASSLDRGHTEAFFGQGTRLTVV.

The V gene is TRBV6-5, the J gene TRBJ1-1, with a tentative D call TRBD1 (6 bases). Germline CDR1 reads MNHEY; CDR2 reads SVGAGI. There are 14 residues in the CDR3. V was pared by 8 bases and J by 4 bases, with 17 bases between. CDR3 sequence reads: CASGQQLGTTEAFF. In nucleotides, the CDR3 is TGTGCCAGCGGACAGCAGTTGGGGACCACTGAAGCTTTCTTT.

This chain connects TRBV7-2 to TRBJ2-7; no clear D. Germline values: CDR1 SGHTA, CDR2 FQGNSA. V was pared by 2 bases and J by 4 bases, with 9 bases between. The CDR3 consists of 13 residues. CDR3 sequence reads: CASSLRVGYEQYF. DNA for the CDR3: TGTGCCAGCAGCTTAAGGGTGGGGTACGAGCAGTACTTC.

The chain uses TRBV2 and TRBJ2-7; the D is unclear. Germline V CDR1 and CDR2: SNHLY, FYNNEI. V dropped 8 bases and J dropped 0 bases, with 5 bases sitting between them. The CDR3 consists of 11 residues. The CDR3 DNA sequence: TGTGCCAGCGCAGTCTCCTACGAGCAGTACTTC. It encodes CASAVSYEQYF.

In its sample, this clone was seen once. This rearrangement joins TRBV18 to TRBJ2-7; either TRBD1 or TRBD2 may supply D (5 bases each). V lost 6 bases and J 5 bases, leaving 11 bases between the germline ends. The V gene's germline CDR1 is KGHSH and CDR2 LQKENI. This CDR3 is built from 12 residues. Written as DNA, the CDR3 is TGTGCCAGCTCTCCCCAGGGAGACGAGCAGTACTTC. Translated, it gives CASSPQGDEQYF.

The V and J genes are TRBV10-3 and TRBJ1-1; the match to TRBD1 covers 7 bases. V was clipped by 7 bases and J by 9 bases; unmatched bases: 8. The CDR3 runs 12 residues. CDR1 ENHRY and CDR2 SYGVKD come from the germline V gene. CDR3 sequence reads: CAITGTAGQAFF. The CDR3 DNA follows: TGTGCCATCACAGGGACAGCCGGCCAAGCTTTCTTT.

The chain combines TRBV24-1 with TRBJ1-4; 10 bases fit TRBD1. The CDR3 is 14 residues long. J lost 15 bases, V lost 3 bases, and 9 bases had no gene match. CDR1 and CDR2 (germline): KGHDR, SFDVKD. The CDR3 sequence: CATSDPGTGQGMFF. The CDR3, as DNA: TGTGCCACCAGTGATCCCGGGACGGGACAGGGGATGTTTTTT.

The chain links TRBV28 to TRBJ2-7, with D perhaps matching TRBD1 or TRBD2 (5 bases each). Germline V lookup: CDR1 MDHEN, CDR2 SYDVKM. This CDR3 has 14 residues. Trimming removed 8 bases from V and 6 bases from J, with 20 bases in between. The CDR3 sequence: CASHGPGTLLEQYF. CDR3 nucleotides: TGTGCCAGCCACGGGCCCGGGACCCTACTCGAGCAGTACTTC.

The chain is built from TRBV4-3 and TRBJ1-1; D is possibly TRBD1 (6 bases). Per germline, CDR1 LGHNA and CDR2 YSLEER. Trimming stripped 3 bases from V and 1 base from J, with 12 bases between. CDR3 length: 15 amino acids. Here the CDR3 DNA reads TGCGCCAGCAGCCACCAGGGGAGGGGGAACACTGAAGCTTTCTTT. This encodes CASSHQGRGNTEAFF.

The chain employs TRBV7-8 and TRBJ1-2, with D possibly being TRBD1 (6 bases). V lost 5 bases, J lost 2 bases, and 15 bases lay in between. Germline values: CDR1 SGHVS, CDR2 FQNEAQ. This CDR3 spans 15 amino acids. The CDR3 bases are TGTGCCAGCAGCCTCCGGACAGACCTGAACTATGGCTACACCTTC. Residues: CASSLRTDLNYGYTF.

The gene calls are TRBV6-5 and TRBJ1-2; possible D gene TRBD1, 5 bases. Germline V gives CDR1 MNHEY, CDR2 SVGAGI. V was shortened by 0 bases and J by 4 bases, with 12 bases between the two germline ends. This CDR3 is built from 15 residues. CDR3 sequence reads: CASSYSKGGTYGYTF. As DNA, the CDR3 is TGTGCCAGCAGTTACTCGAAGGGTGGGACCTATGGCTACACCTTC.

The chain recombines TRBV27 with TRBJ1-6, with TRBD1 matching over 8 bases. CDR1 and CDR2 (germline): MNHEY, SMNVEV (reference sequence). CDR3 length: 13 amino acids. With 7 bases clipped from V and 8 bases from J, the junction kept 4 bases outside the gene matches. CDR3 residues: CASTGTGDSPLHF. The CDR3 nucleotides are TGTGCCAGCACCGGGACAGGCGATTCACCCCTCCACTTT.

The CDR3 loop is CASSQESGEQYF. CDR3 bases: TGTGCCAGCAGCCAAGAGTCGGGGGAGCAGTACTTC. V usage is TRBV4-2 and J usage is TRBJ2-7, with D tentatively TRBD2 (5 bases). CDR1 and CDR2 from the germline V gene are LGHNA and YNFKEQ. Trimming took off 0 bases at V and 7 bases at J, with 7 bases between the two ends. There are 12 residues in the CDR3.

The DNA of the CDR3 is TGTGCCAGCAGCGTAGGAATTGCCAAGGATACGCAGTATTTT. Its protein product is CASSVGIAKDTQYF. The chain employs TRBV9 and TRBJ2-3; D unclear. V dropped 0 bases and J dropped 6 bases, with 11 bases sitting between them. In germline, CDR1 is SGDLS, CDR2 YYNGEE. The CDR3 covers 14 residues.

This clone was detected once. The chain employs TRBV24-1 and TRBJ2-2; the match to TRBD1 covers 8 bases. With V trimmed by 4 bases and J by 3 bases, 3 bases remained unmatched. Germline CDR1 reads KGHDR; CDR2 reads SFDVKD. The CDR3 spans 15 residues. DNA of the CDR3: TGTGCCACCAGTGAACAGGGGGTTGACACCGGGGAGCTGTTTTTT. Encoded protein: CATSEQGVDTGELFF.

The V gene is TRBV7-3, the J gene TRBJ1-3; D call uncertain. The CDR3 sequence is 16 residues long. Germline V gene lookup returns CDR1 SGHTA and CDR2 FQGTGA. Trimming took off 5 bases at V and 0 bases at J, with 14 bases between the two ends. This chain's CDR3 is CASSALGRLSGNTIYF. The CDR3, as DNA: TGTGCCAGCAGCGCCCTAGGACGGCTCTCTGGAAACACCATATATTTT.

The rearrangement links TRBV10-3 to TRBJ2-1, with 7 bases lining up with TRBD1. The V gene's germline CDR1 is ENHRY and CDR2 SYGVKD. Unmatched junction bases numbered 15, after V lost 4 bases and J lost 0 bases. The CDR3 consists of 19 residues. This CDR3 reads CAISASWVGGASSYNEQFF. CDR3 bases: TGTGCCATCAGTGCTTCGTGGGTAGGGGGCGCCAGCTCCTACAATGAGCAGTTCTTC.

The chain couples TRBV7-9 to TRBJ2-3; 13 bases line up with TRBD2. The CDR3 consists of 18 residues. V trimming: 2 bases; J trimming: 6 bases; junction bases outside the gene matches: 11. CDR1 SEHNR and CDR2 FQNEAQ come from the germline V gene (reference sequence). The CDR3 region is CASSLWGTSGIIMDTQYF. The CDR3 region has the DNA TGTGCCAGCAGCTTATGGGGGACTAGCGGGATAATAATGGATACGCAGTATTTT.

The chain is built from TRBV19 and TRBJ1-1; 7 bases map to TRBD1. Looked up from germline, CDR1 is LNHDA and CDR2 is SQIVND (reference sequence). V shed 9 bases and J 6 bases; nucleotides not matched to a gene: 10. The CDR3 totals 13 residues. CDR3 bases: TGTGCCAGCGCAGGGGGAGCTATCGCTGAAGCTTTCTTT. It specifies CASAGGAIAEAFF. Using reference TRBV19 and TRBJ1-1 for the parts outside the CDR3, the full variable domain is DGGITQSPKYLFRKEGQNVTLSCEQNLNHDAMYWYRQDPGQGLRLIYYSQIVNDFQKGDIAEGYSVSREKKESFPLTVTSAQKNPTAFYLCASAGGAIAEAFFGQGTRLTVV.

V and J are TRBV19 and TRBJ2-2, with D tentatively TRBD1 (5 bases). This CDR3 spans 13 amino acids. Germline V gives CDR1 LNHDA, CDR2 SQIVND (reference sequence). V dropped 7 bases and J dropped 4 bases, with 10 bases sitting between them. The CDR3 here is CASKGRSTGELFF. The CDR3, as DNA: TGTGCCAGTAAGGGGCGGTCCACCGGGGAGCTGTTTTTT.

The rearrangement links TRBV5-3 to TRBJ2-1; 8 positions match TRBD2. TRBV5-3 is an ORF; its function is uncertain. V lost 1 base, J lost 3 bases, and 9 bases stayed unmatched. The CDR3 has 17 residues. The CDR3 nucleotides are TGTGCCAGAAGCTTGCAACCAACTAGCGGCTTCTACAATGAGCAGTTCTTC. The encoded protein is CARSLQPTSGFYNEQFF.

The rearrangement joins TRBV2 to TRBJ2-2; TRBD1 matches at 7 bases. The V gene's germline CDR1 is SNHLY and CDR2 FYNNEI. The CDR3 is 15 amino acids. The V gene end was trimmed by 5 bases and the J gene end by 1 base; junction bases not matched to a gene: 4. The CDR3 bases are TGTGCCAGCAGTACTCGACAGGGGAACACCGGGGAGCTGTTTTTT. This codes for CASSTRQGNTGELFF.

The V and J genes are TRBV5-4 and TRBJ1-3; no clear D. This CDR3 region has 15 residues. Between the trimmed V and J ends, which lost 4 bases and 1 base, there was a span of 12 bases. The germline V gene has CDR1 SGHNT and CDR2 YYREEE (reference sequence). CDR3 sequence (DNA): TGTGCCAGCAGCCCCGGCCTCGGGTCTGGAAACACCATATATTTT. Encoded protein: CASSPGLGSGNTIYF.

V usage is TRBV9 and J usage is TRBJ2-1; 12 bases are a match to TRBD2. Looked up from germline, CDR1 is SGDLS and CDR2 is YYNGEE. With 0 bases clipped from V and 13 bases from J, the junction kept 5 bases outside the gene matches. The CDR3 loop spans 14 amino acids. CDR3 sequence: CASSVGLAGETQFF. For the CDR3, the DNA is TGTGCCAGCAGCGTAGGACTAGCGGGAGAGACACAGTTCTTC.

About this clone itself: Its ends do not fully match the called genes, so a read error is possible. V is TRBV7-2 and J is TRBJ1-5; 9 bases agree with TRBD1. CDR1 SGHTA and CDR2 FQGNSA come from the germline V gene. The CDR3 has 14 residues. The chain's CDR3 is CASSRDRANQPQHF. In DNA form, the CDR3 reads TGTGCCAGCAGCAGGGACAGGGCCAATCAACCCCAGCATTTT.

This clone was detected once. The chain links TRBV27 to TRBJ1-1, with D maybe TRBD1 (5 bases). The CDR3 sequence is 15 residues long. CDR1 is MNHEY and CDR2 is SMNVEV in the germline V gene (reference sequence). The ends were cut back, 6 bases at V and 0 bases at J, with 14 bases in the middle. In nucleotides, the CDR3 is TGTGCCAGCAGCCCTGAGGGGTTCATGAACACTGAAGCTTTCTTT. Its translation is CASSPEGFMNTEAFF.

The chain combines TRBV4-1 with TRBJ2-3; D gene uncertain. V lost 0 bases, J lost 3 bases, and 13 bases lay in between. This CDR3 comprises 16 residues. In germline, CDR1 is MGHRA, CDR2 YSYEKL. This CDR3 reads CASSQDTIRRTDTQYF. In DNA, the CDR3 is TGCGCCAGCAGCCAAGATACCATCCGCCGAACAGATACGCAGTATTTT.

The gene calls are TRBV11-3 and TRBJ1-1; a weak D match, TRBD1 (5 bases). The CDR3 totals 15 residues. Germline assignment: CDR1 SGHNT and CDR2 YENEEA. Trimming pared 0 bases from V and 1 base from J, leaving 9 bases between. This CDR3 reads CASSLDRTRNTEAFF. The CDR3 DNA sequence: TGTGCCAGCAGCTTAGACCGGACACGGAACACTGAAGCTTTCTTT. The whole variable domain, filled in from reference TRBV11-3 and TRBJ1-1, reads EAGVVQSPRYKIIEKKQPVAFWCNPISGHNTLYWYLQNLGQGPELLIRYENEEAVDDSQLPKDRFSAERLKGVDSTLKIQPAELGDSAVYLCASSLDRTRNTEAFFGQGTRLTVV.

The table lists this clone with a count of one. V is TRBV10-3 and J is TRBJ1-1; tentative D call: TRBD1 (6 bases). The CDR3 extends over 14 amino acids. In germline, CDR1 is ENHRY, CDR2 SYGVKD. V was cut by 10 bases and J by 6 bases, with 21 bases left in between. CDR3 in DNA: TGTGCCACTTGGAGGGGCCAGGGGATCCCTGAAGCTTTCTTT. Translation: CATWRGQGIPEAFF.